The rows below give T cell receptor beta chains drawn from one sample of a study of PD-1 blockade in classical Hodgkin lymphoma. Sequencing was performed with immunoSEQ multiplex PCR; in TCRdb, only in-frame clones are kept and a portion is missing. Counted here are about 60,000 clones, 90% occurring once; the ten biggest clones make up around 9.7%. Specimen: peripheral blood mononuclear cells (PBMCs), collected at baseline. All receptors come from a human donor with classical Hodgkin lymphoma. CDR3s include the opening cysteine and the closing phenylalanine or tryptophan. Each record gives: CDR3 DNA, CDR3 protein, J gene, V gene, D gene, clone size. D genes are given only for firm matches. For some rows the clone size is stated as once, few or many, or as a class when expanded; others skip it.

CDR3 DNA: TGTGCCAGCAGCTCCGACAACCAAAACATTCAGTACTTC
CDR3 protein: CASSSDNQNIQYF
J gene: TRBJ2-4
V gene: TRBV2
D gene: -
clone size: -

CDR3 DNA: TGCAGCGTTGGACCTAGACTAGCGGGAGTGTTCAATGAGCAGTTCTTC
CDR3 protein: CSVGPRLAGVFNEQFF
J gene: TRBJ2-1
V gene: TRBV29-1
D gene: TRBD2
clone size: -

CDR3 DNA: TGTGCCAGCAGCTTAACTGACACCTACAATGAGCAGTTCTTC
CDR3 protein: CASSLTDTYNEQFF
J gene: TRBJ2-1
V gene: TRBV7-8
D gene: -
clone size: -

CDR3 DNA: TGTGCCAGCAGTGAAGCTCTCGACACTTTCCGCTACTACGAGCAGTACTTC
CDR3 protein: CASSEALDTFRYYEQYF
J gene: TRBJ2-7
V gene: TRBV6-1
D gene: -
clone size: -

CDR3 DNA: TGTGCCAGCAGTTTTGGGGGGAGCACAGATACGCAGTATTTT
CDR3 protein: CASSFGGSTDTQYF
J gene: TRBJ2-3
V gene: TRBV27
D gene: -
clone size: -

CDR3 DNA: TGTGCCAGCAGTTACGGCAGGGGGCGCGGAGAAAAACTGTTTTTT
CDR3 protein: CASSYGRGRGEKLFF
J gene: TRBJ1-4
V gene: TRBV6-5
D gene: TRBD1
clone size: -

CDR3 DNA: TGTGCCAGCAGTTTACTCGGGGGGCATGAGCAGTTCTTC
CDR3 protein: CASSLLGGHEQFF
J gene: TRBJ2-1
V gene: TRBV27
D gene: -
clone size: -

CDR3 DNA: TGTGCCAGCAGTTTAGGGCAGACCTACGAGCAGTACTTC
CDR3 protein: CASSLGQTYEQYF
J gene: TRBJ2-7
V gene: TRBV27
D gene: -
clone size: -

CDR3 DNA: TGTGCCAGCAGCGTAGCAGGACTAGCTTCAAATGAGCAGTTCTTC
CDR3 protein: CASSVAGLASNEQFF
J gene: TRBJ2-1
V gene: TRBV9
D gene: TRBD2
clone size: once

CDR3 DNA: TGCGCCAGGGGTTTGGGAGGGGGGTGGAAGACCCAGTACTTC
CDR3 protein: CARGLGGGWKTQYF
J gene: TRBJ2-5
V gene: TRBV10-2
D gene: -
clone size: -